This TCR beta chain was sequenced in a study of T cell responses to AZD1222 COVID-19 vaccine. Turning to the study itself: Second-dose intervals near 4 or 12 weeks were combined. Study-wide results and caveats: Among the donors, most were white British and more were female, and clonal diversity was possibly underestimated. In all cases, repertoires were sampled only after the peak T cell response.

The repertoire was sequenced with immunoSEQ multiplex PCR; TCRdb's copy has only in-frame clones and lacks some. The sample gives tens of thousands of clones, less than 90% of which show up once; around 20% is in the top ten. The CDR3 loop spans 15 amino acids. V lost 6 bases and J 0 bases, leaving 14 bases between the germline ends. Germline CDR1 MNHEY, CDR2 SMNVEV (reference sequence). Note on this clone: What it binds is not known.

This specimen consisted of peripheral blood, obtained on day 0 of AZD1222 vaccination. The sequence came from an adult in good health. This rearrangement joins TRBV27 to TRBJ1-2; maybe TRBD1 (6 bases). CDR3 protein: CASRPDRRANYGYTF. DNA of the CDR3: TGTGCCAGCAGACCCGACAGGCGAGCTAACTATGGCTACACCTTC.